Shown below are 3 T cell receptor beta chains from a single sample sequenced in a study of blood T cell repertoires in COVID-19. Profiling relied on immunoSEQ multiplex PCR, and the TCRdb table lists in-frame clones only, not all of them. The sample carries over 200,000 clones, 86% recorded once. The sample taken for sequencing was PBMCs or T cells enriched from blood (not recorded which). Receptors were obtained from a woman between 45 and 60 years old in a cohort exposed to, infected with or recovered from COVID-19 (not recorded which).

This chain links TRBV11-3 with TRBJ2-7; TRBD1 matches at 7 bases. V gave up 1 base and J gave up 5 bases; unmatched junction bases: 5. CDR3 length equals 14 residues. From germline, CDR1 is SGHNT and CDR2 YENEEA. CDR3 in DNA: TGTGCCAGCAGCTTAGCAGACAGGGACCACGAGCAGTACTTC. Translating it yields CASSLADRDHEQYF.

The rearrangement joins TRBV6-6 to TRBJ1-1; 7 bases match TRBD1. V was pared by 6 bases and J by 4 bases, with 5 bases of the junction left unmatched. This CDR3 region has 13 residues. CDR1 MNHNY and CDR2 SVGAGI come from the germline V gene (reference sequence). CDR3 amino acids: CASSPPGGTEAFF. As DNA, the CDR3 is TGTGCCAGCAGCCCGCCAGGGGGCACTGAAGCTTTCTTT.

CDR3 DNA sequence: TGTGCCAGAAGCTCCGCCCGGTGGGGCAGCACAGATACGCAGTATTTT. It codes for CARSSARWGSTDTQYF. V and J are TRBV7-5 and TRBJ2-3; TRBD1 reflects the table's D call only, with no check against the DNA. TRBV7-5 is an annotated pseudogene. This CDR3 spans 16 amino acids.